These 13 T cell receptor beta chains were all obtained from the same sample, sequenced in a study of shared clonotypes between healthy human individuals. The assay was immunoSEQ multiplex PCR, and TCRdb's table has in-frame clones only and misses some. The sample has about 2 million clones, about 95% seen once. Sequenced input: naive CD4+ T cells sorted from blood. Subset defined: CD45RA+ positively selected. Source of these receptors: a man aged 18-30 years in good health.

This sequence joins TRBV5-1 and TRBJ2-1; 8 positions match TRBD2. The germline V gene has CDR1 SGHRS and CDR2 YFSETQ. Unmatched junction bases numbered 6, after V lost 1 base and J lost 9 bases. The CDR3 covers 14 residues. The CDR3 DNA reads as TGCGCCAGCAGCTTGAGGACTAGCTCAGGTGAGCAGTTCTTC. Translation gives CASSLRTSSGEQFF. The variable domain in full, with the rest retrieved from reference TRBV5-1 and TRBJ2-1, is KAGVTQTPRYLIKTRGQQVTLSCSPISGHRSVSWYQQTPGQGLQFLFEYFSETQRNKGNFPGRFSGRQFSNSRSEMNVSTLELGDSALYLCASSLRTSSGEQFFGPGTRLTVL.

This clone was observed a single time. The CDR3 protein is CASSVDGGIQYF. CDR3 sequence (DNA): TGTGCCAGCAGCGTAGACGGGGGAATTCAGTACTTC. The chain recombines TRBV9 with TRBJ2-4, with D possibly being TRBD2 (6 bases). V was clipped by 0 bases and J by 10 bases, with 8 bases between them. This CDR3 comprises 12 residues. Looked up from germline, CDR1 is SGDLS and CDR2 is YYNGEE. Looking up the rest from reference TRBV9 and TRBJ2-4 gives the full variable domain: DSGVTQTPKHLITATGQRVTLRCSPRSGDLSVYWYQQSLDQGLQFLIQYYNGEERAKGNILERFSAQQFPDLHSELNLSSLELGDSALYFCASSVDGGIQYFGAGTRLSVL.

The chain is built from TRBV28 and TRBJ2-3; D is unclear. V lost 8 bases, J lost 0 bases, and 9 bases lay in between. Germline CDR1 and CDR2: MDHEN and SYDVKM. The CDR3 totals 13 residues. CDR3 sequence: CASDSLSTDTQYF. CDR3 sequence (DNA): TGTGCCAGCGACTCGCTCAGCACAGATACGCAGTATTTT.

The chain combines TRBV6-6 with TRBJ2-3; D unclear. The CDR3 covers 16 residues. The ends were cut back, 6 bases at V and 4 bases at J, with 20 bases in the middle. Germline assignment: CDR1 MNHNY and CDR2 SVGAGI (reference sequence). In DNA, the CDR3 is TGTGCCAGCAGCCATGGCGGACGGAGCACGGCAGATACGCAGTATTTT. This translates into CASSHGGRSTADTQYF.

J is TRBJ2-7 and V is TRBV4-1, with TRBD1 as a possible D gene (8 bases). V lost 1 base, J lost 3 bases, and 13 bases lay in between. The CDR3 runs to 15 residues. Germline-derived CDR1 and CDR2 are MGHRA and YSYEKL. The CDR3 region has the DNA TGCGCCAGCAGCCAAGGAGCGGGACAGGACTACGAGCAGTACTTC. Its translation is CASSQGAGQDYEQYF.

The CDR3 nucleotides read TGCGCCAGCAGCTTGGGGACAGGGGTAAATGAGCAGTTCTTC. It translates to CASSLGTGVNEQFF. V and J are TRBV5-1 and TRBJ2-1; 9 positions match TRBD1. Germline values: CDR1 SGHRS, CDR2 YFSETQ. CDR3 size: 14 residues. V shed 0 bases, J shed 7 bases, and the junction held 2 bases outside the gene matches.

The chain couples TRBV29-1 to TRBJ2-5; 7 bases fit TRBD1. Trimming at V came to 7 bases and at J to 2 bases, leaving 7 bases not matched to a gene. Germline V gene data show CDR1 as SQVTM and CDR2 as ANQGSEA. The CDR3 spans 13 residues. CDR3: CSETGILQETQYF. In DNA, the CDR3 is TGCAGCGAGACAGGGATTCTTCAAGAGACCCAGTACTTC.

For the CDR3, the DNA is TGTGCCAGCAGCGTAGGACAGAATTACAATCAGCCCCAGCATTTT. It codes for CASSVGQNYNQPQHF. The chain uses TRBV7-2 and TRBJ1-5; D might be TRBD1 (6 bases). Germline assignment: CDR1 SGHTA and CDR2 FQGNSA. The CDR3 length is 15 residues. Trimming took off 5 bases at V and 3 bases at J, with 14 bases between the two ends.

The V gene is TRBV29-1, the J gene TRBJ1-1, with D unclear. The CDR3 totals 14 residues. Looked up from germline, CDR1 is SQVTM and CDR2 is ANQGSEA. V was cut by 2 bases and J by 1 base, with 11 bases left in between. CDR3 sequence: CSVERALENTEAFF. The CDR3 DNA reads as TGCAGCGTTGAAAGGGCCTTGGAGAACACTGAAGCTTTCTTT.

The CDR3 DNA reads TGCGCCAGCAGCTTGACCGGGGACGTGGTCTACAATGAGCAGTTCTTC. Translated: CASSLTGDVVYNEQFF. The chain employs TRBV5-1 and TRBJ2-1; D possibly uses TRBD1 or TRBD2 (5 bases each). The germline gives CDR1 SGHRS, CDR2 YFSETQ. The germline V and J ends were trimmed by 1 base and 3 bases, with 14 bases remaining between them. The CDR3 is made up of 16 amino acids.

A note on this clone: Its ends do not fully match the called genes, so a read error is possible. This chain joins TRBV7-7 and TRBJ2-5; 11 bases match TRBD2. From germline, CDR1 is SSHAT and CDR2 FNYEAQ (reference sequence). CDR3 length equals 15 residues. The CDR3 DNA follows: TGTGCTAGCAGCTTACGACTAGCGGGGAAAGAGACCCAGTACTTC. It yields the protein CASSLRLAGKETQYF.

The V call is TRBV10-3, the J call TRBJ1-1, with 7 bases matching TRBD1. CDR3 length: 13 residues. The J segment lost 0 bases and the V segment lost 10 bases, leaving 5 bases of the junction unmatched. The V gene's germline CDR1 is ENHRY and CDR2 SYGVKD. The CDR3: CATQTGLNTEAFF. DNA for the CDR3: TGTGCCACCCAGACAGGGTTGAACACTGAAGCTTTCTTT.

The rearrangement links TRBV5-1 to TRBJ2-7; D unresolved. V shed 3 bases and J shed 6 bases, with 13 bases lying between them. This CDR3 has 13 residues. The V gene's germline CDR1 is SGHRS and CDR2 YFSETQ. The CDR3 DNA is TGCGCCAGCAGCTCCAAGGACGGCTCCGAGCAGTACTTC. Translating gives CASSSKDGSEQYF.